The 5 T cell receptor beta chains presented below share a single source sample, sequenced in a study of blood T cell repertoires in COVID-19. TCRdb's table, derived via immunoSEQ multiplex PCR, lists solely in-frame clones and lacks some. The sample has about 77,000 clones, more than 80% seen once. The sample comprised peripheral blood. All receptors derive from a woman aged 70 to 79 with acute or convalescent COVID-19.

V gene TRBV5-1 combines with J gene TRBJ2-2, with a possible D match to TRBD1 (6 bases). V lost 4 bases to trimming and J lost 5 bases, with 12 bases between them. The CDR3 covers 14 residues. Germline CDR1 and CDR2: SGHRS and YFSETQ. Here the CDR3 reads CASSRNQGTGELFF. CDR3 DNA sequence: TGCGCCAGCAGCAGAAATCAGGGGACCGGGGAGCTGTTTTTT.

The rearrangement links TRBV19 to TRBJ2-7; 7 bases are shared with TRBD2. The J segment lost 2 bases and the V segment lost 8 bases, leaving 6 bases of the junction unmatched. The length of the CDR3 is 13 residues. Germline V lookup: CDR1 LNHDA, CDR2 SQIVND (reference sequence). The CDR3 bases are TGTGCCAGTGCGGGGGACCCCCCCTACGAGCAGTACTTC. It translates to CASAGDPPYEQYF.

The chain employs TRBV6-2 or TRBV6-3 and TRBJ2-7; 11 bases map to TRBD2. Germline V gives CDR1 MNHEY, CDR2 SVGEGT. The junction had 3 bases not matched to a gene; V was cut back by 2 bases and J by 0 bases. The CDR3 is made up of 16 amino acids. The DNA of the CDR3 is TGTGCCAGCAGTTACCCGACTAGCGGGGCCTCCTACGAGCAGTACTTC. It specifies CASSYPTSGASYEQYF.

Only one count was recorded for this clone. The gene calls are TRBV28 and TRBJ1-4; D unclear. Germline assignment: CDR1 MDHEN and CDR2 SYDVKM. The CDR3 is 13 amino acids. V lost 4 bases and J lost 5, with 8 bases in between. The CDR3 DNA reads TGTGCCAGCAGTTGGGCAGGCAATGAAAAACTGTTTTTT. It translates to CASSWAGNEKLFF.

This clone was seen repeatedly, ten times or more. The chain uses TRBV3-1 (or the pseudogene TRBV3-2) and TRBJ2-7; TRBD1 matches at 9 bases. The V gene's germline CDR1 is LGHDT and CDR2 YNNKEL (reference sequence). The CDR3 totals 15 residues. Losses at the gene ends were 0 bases for V and 2 bases for J; bases not matched to a gene: 2. The DNA of the CDR3 is TGTGCCAGCAGCCAAGATACAGGGGGCCCCTACGAGCAGTACTTC. It yields the protein CASSQDTGGPYEQYF.